The present TCR beta chain was sequenced within a study of human thymus T cells. Germline CDR1 and CDR2: SGHVS and FQNEAQ. The CDR3 contains 15 residues. J gave up 2 bases and V 5 bases, and 8 bases lay outside the gene matches. Thymus pieces cut out during corrective heart surgery were the tissue that was used. Corrective surgery for congenital heart defects was being performed on the healthy Finnish infants who were the donors. Regarding the study as a whole: Thymic as well as blood repertoires seemed to favor certain V and J genes unevenly. Related reports documented highly overlapping thymic repertoires among unrelated individuals.

Some clones are missing from TCRdb's copy, which holds only in-frame ones; the method was immunoSEQ multiplex PCR. The sample shows around 130,000 clones, 90% to 95% of them seen only once. A remark on this clone: Its target is unknown.

The chain uses TRBV7-8 and TRBJ2-7; 8 nucleotides agree with TRBD1. The source of this sequence is a boy less than two years old with a congenital heart defect but otherwise immunologically healthy. The material sequenced was thymus tissue. CDR3 coding DNA: TGTGCCAGCAGCGTTGCCCGGGACAGGACCTACGAGCAGTACTTC. As protein: CASSVARDRTYEQYF.